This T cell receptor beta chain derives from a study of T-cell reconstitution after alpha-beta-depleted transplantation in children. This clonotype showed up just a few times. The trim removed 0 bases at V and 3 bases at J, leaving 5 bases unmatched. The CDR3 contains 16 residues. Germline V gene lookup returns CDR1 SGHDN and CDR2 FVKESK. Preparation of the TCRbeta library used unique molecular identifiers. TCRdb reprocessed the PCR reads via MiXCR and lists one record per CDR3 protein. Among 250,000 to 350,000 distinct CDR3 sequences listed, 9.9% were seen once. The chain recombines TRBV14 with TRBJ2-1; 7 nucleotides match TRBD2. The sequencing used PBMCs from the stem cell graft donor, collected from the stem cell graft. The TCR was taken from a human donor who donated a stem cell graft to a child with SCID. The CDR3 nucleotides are TGTGCCAGCAGCCAAGACGCTAGCGGATTCTACAATGAGCAGTTCTTC. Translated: CASSQDASGFYNEQFF.